A single sample gave rise to the 3 T cell receptor beta chains below, sequenced in a study of OX40 agonist ivuxolimab in advanced cancers. TCRdb keeps only in-frame clones here, not all; method: immunoSEQ multiplex PCR. The sample yields about 76,000 clones, roughly 85% seen once. Sequenced here: CD4+ or CD8+ T cells sorted from blood, sampled in a trial of the OX40 agonist ivuxolimab. The source of these receptors is an adult with an advanced solid tumor such as melanoma, head and neck, liver or kidney cancer.

This clone showed up just a few times. The chain employs TRBV6-5 and TRBJ2-2; D is undetermined. The length of the CDR3 is 11 residues. Trimming took 8 bases from V and 5 from J, leaving 6 bases between them. CDR1 is MNHEY and CDR2 is SVGAGI in the germline V gene. The CDR3, as DNA: TGTGCCAGCGGAATTACCGGGGAGCTGTTTTTT. This sequence encodes CASGITGELFF.

The chain has TRBV10-1 and TRBJ1-2; D unclear. The germline gives CDR1 WNHNN, CDR2 SYGVQD (reference sequence). The V end was cut by 4 bases, the J end by 4 bases, with 13 bases between. The CDR3 sequence is 14 residues long. The CDR3 DNA is TGCGCCAGCAGTGCAACCCGAAAGACCTATGGCTACACCTTC. Translating it yields CASSATRKTYGYTF.

V usage is TRBV5-1 and J usage is TRBJ2-3, with 10 nucleotides matching TRBD2. Unmatched junction bases numbered 4, after V lost 5 bases and J lost 1 base. The germline V gene has CDR1 SGHRS and CDR2 YFSETQ. The CDR3 has 15 residues. The CDR3 is CASRFSGGRTDTQYF. For the CDR3, the DNA is TGCGCCAGCAGGTTTAGCGGGGGGCGCACAGATACGCAGTATTTT.